These 15 T cell receptor beta chains share one sample of origin, sequenced in a study of identical twins. TCRdb redid the calling of the 5' RACE reads with MiXCR, one entry per CDR3 protein. The data show just under 650,000 distinct CDR3 sequences, 7.1% seen once. This sample also appeared in a second study, on yellow fever vaccine responses in identical twins.

Sequencing input: PBMCs. The source is a woman under 30 in good health.

The chain is built from TRBV3-1 and TRBJ1-1; D not certain. The CDR3 consists of 16 residues. The ends were cut back, 0 bases at V and 5 bases at J, with 16 bases in the middle. From germline, CDR1 is LGHDT and CDR2 YNNKEL (reference sequence). The CDR3 region has the DNA TGTGCCAGCAGCCAAGATAGAGAATTTTCGGAGACTGAAGCTTTCTTT. Protein: CASSQDREFSETEAFF.

This clonotype showed up many times. One end of the junction does not line up with germline, which may come from a read error. The rearrangement uses TRBV12-3 or TRBV12-4 and TRBJ1-4; the D is unclear. The CDR3 consists of 12 residues. DNA for the CDR3: TGCGCCAGCAGCTTGGGTAATGAAAAACTGTTTTTT. Translation gives CASSLGNEKLFF.

This clonotype was found a few times. The chain recombines TRBV11-1 with TRBJ2-7; 10 nucleotides agree with TRBD2. Germline V lookup: CDR1 SGHAT, CDR2 FQDESV (reference sequence). Trimming removed 4 bases from V and 2 bases from J; junction bases left unmatched: 17. The CDR3 spans 19 residues. The CDR3 coding sequence is TGTGCCAGCAGCTCATCGGCACTAGCGGGAAATGTGGACCCCTACGAGCAGTACTTC. The encoded protein is CASSSSALAGNVDPYEQYF.

Only a few counts were recorded for this clonotype. The chain carries TRBV7-6 and TRBJ1-6; tentative D call: TRBD1 (5 bases). V lost 4 bases and J 9 bases, leaving 10 bases between the germline ends. CDR1 is SGHVS and CDR2 is FNYEAQ in the germline V gene. The CDR3 spans 13 residues. Here the CDR3 DNA reads TGTGCCAGCAGCTCCGAAGGGGTTTCACCCCTCCACTTT. The encoded protein is CASSSEGVSPLHF.

This chain connects TRBV12-3 or TRBV12-4 to TRBJ1-2; TRBD1 is a possible D gene (5 bases). The CDR3 runs 14 residues. Trimming took off 6 bases at V and 3 bases at J, with 14 bases between the two ends. CDR3 residues: CASRQEGGDYGYTF. CDR3 sequence (DNA): TGTGCCAGCAGACAGGAGGGAGGTGACTATGGCTACACCTTC.

This clonotype was found many times. The chain combines TRBV20-1 with TRBJ2-2; D not resolved. CDR1 and CDR2 (germline): DFQATT, SNEGSKA (reference sequence). The CDR3 runs 11 residues. In nucleotides, the CDR3 is TGCAGCGTTTCCCGGTCCGGGGAGCTGTTTTTT. It encodes CSVSRSGELFF.

CDR3 amino acids: CSATRDSDPKETQYF. The CDR3 DNA is TGCAGTGCTACTAGGGACTCAGATCCCAAAGAGACCCAGTACTTC. The chain employs TRBV20-1 and TRBJ2-5, with a tentative D call TRBD2 (6 bases). Germline CDR1 is DFQATT and CDR2 is SNEGSKA (reference sequence). V lost 4 bases, J lost 3 bases, and 18 bases lay in between. The CDR3 sequence is 15 residues long.

In this sample, this clonotype turned up a few times. V and J are TRBV5-5 and TRBJ1-5; no definite D call. The CDR3 sequence is 14 residues long. In germline, CDR1 is SGHKS, CDR2 YYEKEE (reference sequence). Between the trimmed V and J ends, which lost 1 base and 3 bases, there was a span of 8 bases. CDR3 nucleotide sequence: TGTGCCAGCAGCTTGAGTCAATTCAATCAGCCCCAGCATTTT. It encodes CASSLSQFNQPQHF.

This clonotype was found once. The rearrangement uses TRBV11-2 and TRBJ2-3; 7 bases agree with TRBD2. The V and J ends lost 2 bases and 3 bases, in that order; junction bases with no gene match: 11. The CDR3 extends over 17 amino acids. Germline-derived CDR1 and CDR2 are SGHAT and FQNNGV. CDR3 coding DNA: TGTGCCAGCAGCTTATTGCGGTTTCCGGGGGGAACAGATACGCAGTATTTT. It codes for CASSLLRFPGGTDTQYF.

The chain uses TRBV3-1 and TRBJ2-1; 7 bases are a match to TRBD2. There are 18 residues in the CDR3. CDR1 is LGHDT, CDR2 YNNKEL, per germline (reference sequence). Losses at the gene ends were 2 bases for V and 3 bases for J; bases not matched to a gene: 13. This CDR3 reads CASSQRSLWEGRYNEQFF. CDR3 nucleotide sequence: TGTGCCAGCAGCCAAAGATCTTTGTGGGAGGGCCGCTACAATGAGCAGTTCTTC.

This chain uses TRBV5-4 with TRBJ2-5, with a possible D match to TRBD2 (6 bases). In germline, CDR1 is SGHNT, CDR2 YYREEE (reference sequence). V lost 3 bases and J lost 4, with 25 bases in between. The CDR3 has 18 amino acids. The CDR3: CASSWVVSWGVHPETQYF. In nucleotides, the CDR3 is TGTGCCAGCAGCTGGGTCGTCTCCTGGGGGGTCCATCCAGAGACCCAGTACTTC.

This clonotype was picked up a small number of times. J is TRBJ2-4 and V is TRBV18; tentatively, D is TRBD2 (6 bases). V lost 1 base, J lost 0 bases, and 16 bases lay in between. Germline V gives CDR1 KGHSH, CDR2 LQKENI. This CDR3 region has 18 residues. CDR3 loop: CASSPRALGGLAKNIQYF. Written as DNA, the CDR3 is TGTGCCAGCTCACCACGCGCCCTGGGAGGACTAGCCAAAAACATTCAGTACTTC. Variable domain in full (rest from reference TRBV18 and TRBJ2-4): NAGVMQNPRHLVRRRGQEARLRCSPMKGHSHVYWYRQLPEEGLKFMVYLQKENIIDESGMPKERFSAEFPKEGPSILRIQQVVRGDSAAYFCASSPRALGGLAKNIQYFGAGTRLSVL.

The rearrangement links TRBV7-6 to TRBJ2-7, with 9 positions matching TRBD1. From germline, CDR1 is SGHVS and CDR2 FNYEAQ. V dropped 6 bases and J dropped 5; count of bases not matched to a gene: 14. CDR3 length: 16 residues. CDR3 sequence: CASSLITGQGGNEQYF. The CDR3 DNA reads TGTGCCAGCAGTCTTATCACGGGACAGGGTGGAAACGAGCAGTACTTC. The whole variable domain, remainder taken from reference TRBV7-6 and TRBJ2-7, is GAGVSQSPRYKVTKRGQDVALRCDPISGHVSLYWYRQALGQGPEFLTYFNYEAQQDKSGLPNDRFSAERPEGSISTLTIQRTEQRDSAMYRCASSLITGQGGNEQYFGPGTRLTVT.

Ten or more counts support this clonotype. The V gene is TRBV20-1, the J gene TRBJ2-1, with 11 bases fitting TRBD2. The germline CDR1 and CDR2 sequences are DFQATT and SNEGSKA (reference sequence). V lost 6 bases to trimming and J lost 4 bases; unmatched junction nucleotides: 8. CDR3 size: 15 residues. The chain's CDR3 is CSAVPGLADYNEQFF. In DNA form, the CDR3 reads TGCAGTGCCGTTCCGGGACTAGCGGATTACAATGAGCAGTTCTTC.

In this sample, this clonotype turned up many times. V gene TRBV5-1 combines with J gene TRBJ1-1, with 7 bases aligning to TRBD1. J gave up 0 bases and V 4 bases, and 6 bases lay outside the gene matches. This CDR3 comprises 15 residues. Germline V lookup: CDR1 SGHRS, CDR2 YFSETQ. The chain's CDR3 is CASSAGTAMNTEAFF. As DNA, the CDR3 is TGCGCCAGCAGCGCCGGGACAGCCATGAACACTGAAGCTTTCTTT.